These 26 T cell receptor beta chains came from one sample sequenced in a study of cytomegalovirus exposure and HLA in healthy donors. Vbeta (60) and Jbeta (13) primers were used in the PCR. The assay was immunoSEQ multiplex PCR, and TCRdb's table has in-frame clones only and misses some. Counted here are about 110,000 clones, 76% occurring once; the ten biggest clones make up around 15%. Material for sequencing was PBMCs. The source of these receptors is a man under 40 in good health and CMV-seropositive.

This clone occurred once. The rearrangement links TRBV15 to TRBJ1-1, with 7 nucleotides matching TRBD1. The CDR3 covers 15 residues. The germline V gene encodes CDR1 LNHNV and CDR2 YYDKDF (reference sequence). Trimming at V came to 1 base and at J to 1 base, leaving 3 bases not matched to a gene. CDR3 sequence reads: CATSRGGQTNTEAFF. The CDR3 nucleotides are TGTGCCACCAGCAGAGGGGGACAGACGAACACTGAAGCTTTCTTT.

The V call is TRBV5-1, the J call TRBJ2-2; 8 nucleotides align to TRBD1. The CDR3 length is 17 residues. The ends lost 2 bases at V and 2 bases at J; junction bases unmatched: 8. Germline-derived CDR1 and CDR2 are SGHRS and YFSETQ. The CDR3 sequence is CASSFLSGGLNTGELFF. The DNA of the CDR3 is TGCGCCAGCAGCTTCCTTTCAGGGGGCCTAAACACCGGGGAGCTGTTTTTT.

The chain employs TRBV5-1 and TRBJ2-5, with 10 bases matching TRBD2. The DNA matches TRBJ2-7 better at its end, which makes the J call doubtful. Per germline, CDR1 SGHRS and CDR2 YFSETQ. The CDR3 runs to 14 residues. CDR3 in DNA: TGCGCCAGCAGCCGCGGGACTAGCGATCACGAGCAGTACTTC. Residues: CASSRGTSDHEQYF.

The V gene is TRBV4-3, the J gene TRBJ2-2, with 7 bases matching TRBD1. Trimming at V came to 2 bases and at J to 5 bases, leaving 8 bases not matched to a gene. This CDR3 contains 16 residues. Germline lookup yields CDR1 LGHNA and CDR2 YSLEER. CDR3 sequence (DNA): TGCGCCAGCAGCCAACTACGGACAGGTCGTACCGGGGAGCTGTTTTTT. This sequence encodes CASSQLRTGRTGELFF.

V and J are TRBV21-1 and TRBJ2-3; the D call of TRBD2 is as the table states it, not checked on the DNA. TRBV21-1 counts as a pseudogene. CDR3 size: 16 residues. The DNA for the CDR3 is TGTGCCAGCAGCAAAGAGAAGCGGGAGCAAGGAGATACGCAGTATTTT. Translated, it gives CASSKEKREQGDTQYF.

The J gene is TRBJ1-1, the V gene TRBV7-2; D is possibly TRBD1 (5 bases). The CDR3 totals 14 residues. The germline V and J ends were trimmed by 2 bases and 4 bases, with 11 bases remaining between them. CDR1 and CDR2 (germline): SGHTA, FQGNSA. In DNA form, the CDR3 reads TGTGCCAGCAGCTTATCCCAGGGCGGCACTGAAGCTTTCTTT. Translation gives CASSLSQGGTEAFF. Full variable domain (rest looked up from reference TRBV7-2 and TRBJ1-1): GAGVSQSPSNKVTEKGKDVELRCDPISGHTALYWYRQSLGQGLEFLIYFQGNSAPDKSGLPSDRFSAERTGGSVSTLTIQRTQQEDSAVYLCASSLSQGGTEAFFGQGTRLTVV.

This chain joins TRBV28 and TRBJ2-1, with D perhaps matching TRBD2 (5 bases). This CDR3 has 15 amino acids. Per the germline V gene, CDR1 is MDHEN and CDR2 is SYDVKM. The ends were cut back, 2 bases at V and 2 bases at J, with 10 bases in the middle. CDR3 in DNA: TGTGCCAGCAGTTTAACTAGTAGTACCTACAATGAGCAGTTCTTC. Residues: CASSLTSSTYNEQFF. Variable domain in full (rest from reference TRBV28 and TRBJ2-1): DVKVTQSSRYLVKRTGEKVFLECVQDMDHENMFWYRQDPGLGLRLIYFSYDVKMKEKGDIPEGYSVSREKKERFSLILESASTNQTSMYLCASSLTSSTYNEQFFGPGTRLTVL.

V usage is TRBV29-1 and J usage is TRBJ1-5; the D is unclear. The V gene's germline CDR1 is SQVTM and CDR2 ANQGSEA. The CDR3 spans 12 residues. V lost 4 bases, J lost 11 bases, and 15 bases lay in between. The CDR3 region is CSVAESRETQHF. The DNA of the CDR3 is TGCAGCGTTGCGGAGTCTAGGGAGACCCAGCATTTT.

V gene TRBV7-6 combines with J gene TRBJ2-3; the match to TRBD2 covers 14 bases. With 3 bases clipped from V and 4 bases from J, the junction kept 6 bases outside the gene matches. This CDR3 is built from 17 residues. Germline CDR1 reads SGHVS; CDR2 reads FNYEAQ. CDR3 sequence (DNA): TGTGCCAGCAGCTTGGTGACTAGCGGGGGGGTGGCAGATACGCAGTATTTT. Its protein is CASSLVTSGGVADTQYF.

V and J are TRBV28 and TRBJ2-7, with 7 bases lining up with TRBD2. The CDR3 runs 14 residues. Germline lookup yields CDR1 MDHEN and CDR2 SYDVKM. The J segment lost 3 bases and the V segment lost 2 bases, leaving 4 bases of the junction unmatched. CDR3 loop: CASSLGLEYYEQYF. In nucleotides, the CDR3 is TGTGCCAGCAGTTTAGGACTAGAGTACTACGAGCAGTACTTC.

The V call is TRBV28, the J call TRBJ2-7; D might be TRBD2 (5 bases). Trimming pared 5 bases from V and 3 bases from J, leaving 17 bases between. This CDR3 comprises 15 residues. CDR1 is MDHEN and CDR2 is SYDVKM in the germline V gene. In DNA, the CDR3 is TGTGCCAGCAGTCTAGACCTACGGGCGGGCTACGAGCAGTACTTC. Translating gives CASSLDLRAGYEQYF.

The chain combines TRBV4-3 with TRBJ2-7; possibly TRBD2 for D (5 bases). The CDR3 extends over 15 amino acids. The germline gives CDR1 LGHNA, CDR2 YSLEER. V was shortened by 0 bases and J by 4 bases, with 13 bases between the two germline ends. The chain's CDR3 is CASSQDGKGRYEQYF. The CDR3 nucleotides read TGCGCCAGCAGCCAAGACGGGAAGGGAAGATACGAGCAGTACTTC.

The rearrangement links TRBV15 to TRBJ1-2; the match to TRBD1 covers 8 bases. Looked up from germline, CDR1 is LNHNV and CDR2 is YYDKDF (reference sequence). Trimming removed 1 base from V and 3 bases from J; junction bases left unmatched: 16. The CDR3 consists of 19 residues. The CDR3 DNA reads TGTGCCACCAGCAGAGCTGGGACAGGAGACGGTAGCCGATACTATGGCTACACCTTC. Translation gives CATSRAGTGDGSRYYGYTF.

This clone appeared a few times. This chain uses TRBV2 with TRBJ1-1, with 8 bases lining up with TRBD1. With V trimmed by 3 bases and J by 1 base, 7 bases remained unmatched. Germline CDR1 SNHLY, CDR2 FYNNEI. This CDR3 is built from 16 residues. CDR3 sequence reads: CASSDPGTGSNTEAFF. The CDR3, as DNA: TGTGCCAGCAGTGACCCCGGGACAGGCTCGAACACTGAAGCTTTCTTT.

CDR3 sequence (DNA): TGTGCCAGCAGCTTGGGGCAGGGGCGTCAGCCCCAGCATTTT. Residues: CASSLGQGRQPQHF. This chain connects TRBV5-6 to TRBJ1-5; the D gene is possibly TRBD1 (6 bases). The V gene lost 0 bases and the J gene lost 6 bases, with 10 bases spanning the gap. CDR1 is SGHDT and CDR2 is YYEEEE in the germline V gene. The CDR3 extends over 14 amino acids.

Remarks on this clone: Other DNA sequences within the sample encode an identical CDR3. The chain joins TRBV9 to TRBJ2-7; perhaps TRBD2 as D (7 bases). This CDR3 is built from 15 residues. Germline loops: CDR1 SGDLS, CDR2 YYNGEE. V was clipped by 0 bases and J by 4 bases, with 14 bases between them. The CDR3: CASSVGGGAAYEQYF. The CDR3 bases are TGTGCCAGCAGCGTAGGAGGGGGGGCGGCTTACGAGCAGTACTTC.

CDR3 coding DNA: TGTGCCAGCGGGGGGGGGAGACGAACCGGGGAGCTGTTTTTT. It yields the protein CASGGGRRTGELFF. The V call is TRBV2, the J call TRBJ2-2, with 7 bases aligning to TRBD2. The V gene's germline CDR1 is SNHLY and CDR2 FYNNEI. There are 14 residues in the CDR3. The J segment lost 5 bases and the V segment lost 8 bases, leaving 8 bases of the junction unmatched.

This clone came up a few times. The chain uses TRBV29-1 and TRBJ1-5; TRBD1 might be the D (5 bases). This CDR3 contains 13 residues. Between the trimmed V and J ends, which lost 4 bases and 3 bases, there was a span of 10 bases. CDR1 and CDR2 (germline): SQVTM, ANQGSEA. CDR3 residues: CSVAGGFNQPQHF. CDR3 in DNA: TGCAGCGTTGCCGGGGGATTCAATCAGCCCCAGCATTTT.

In DNA, the CDR3 is TGCGCCAGCAGCCTTCAGCCGGGGGGCGCGGACACCGGGGAGCTGTTTTTT. It is translated as CASSLQPGGADTGELFF. The rearrangement uses TRBV4-3 and TRBJ2-2; D possibly corresponds to TRBD2 (7 bases). The germline V gene has CDR1 LGHNA and CDR2 YSLEER. The V gene lost 4 bases and the J gene lost 3 bases, with 18 bases spanning the gap. This CDR3 region has 17 residues.

V is TRBV16 and J is TRBJ1-4; no clear D. Trimming removed 6 bases from V and 2 bases from J, with 7 bases in between. Germline V gene data show CDR1 as KGHSY and CDR2 as FQNENV. The CDR3 is 13 residues long. The CDR3 loop is CASRPGTNEKLFF. CDR3 coding DNA: TGTGCCAGCAGGCCCGGGACTAATGAAAAACTGTTTTTT.

The genes are TRBV27 and TRBJ2-2, with D maybe TRBD2 (7 bases). This CDR3 has 16 residues. Trimming took 5 bases from V and 4 from J, leaving 17 bases between them. Germline CDR1 reads MNHEY; CDR2 reads SMNVEV (reference sequence). The CDR3, as DNA: TGTGCCAGCAGTCGCCGCGCGGGGGCTGGCACCGGGGAGCTGTTTTTT. The encoded protein is CASSRRAGAGTGELFF.

The gene calls are TRBV5-6 and TRBJ1-1; weak D call: TRBD1 (5 bases). The CDR3 runs to 14 residues. V was clipped by 2 bases and J by 3 bases, with 11 bases between them. The germline gives CDR1 SGHDT, CDR2 YYEEEE. In DNA, the CDR3 is TGTGCCAGCAGCTTCGGGGGGGAGGACACTGAAGCTTTCTTT. This codes for CASSFGGEDTEAFF.

The chain links TRBV11-3 to TRBJ2-3; possible D gene TRBD2, 6 bases. Trimming left V 5 bases short and J 1 base short, with 13 bases between. This CDR3 has 15 residues. Looked up from germline, CDR1 is SGHNT and CDR2 is YENEEA. The CDR3: CASSGPGLGTDTQYF. CDR3 sequence (DNA): TGTGCCAGCAGCGGGCCGGGACTTGGCACAGATACGCAGTATTTT.

This clone was seen a few times. V is TRBV30 and J is TRBJ2-5; D is uncertain. The ends were cut back, 0 bases at V and 5 bases at J, with 16 bases in the middle. Germline CDR1 is GTSNPN and CDR2 is SVGIG (reference sequence). This CDR3 contains 15 residues. CDR3 in DNA: TGTGCCTGGAGTGTACCGGTCTACTATCGGGAGACCCAGTACTTC. This sequence encodes CAWSVPVYYRETQYF.

The rearrangement uses TRBV13 and TRBJ2-7, with a weak D call TRBD1 (7 bases). V was shortened by 2 bases and J by 7 bases, with 12 bases between the two germline ends. The CDR3 length is 13 residues. Germline lookup yields CDR1 PRHDT and CDR2 FYEKMQ (reference sequence). The CDR3 nucleotides are TGTGCCAGCAGCTTATACAGGGGAGGAGAGCAGTACTTC. Translation: CASSLYRGGEQYF.

This clone was detected a few times. The chain joins TRBV6-5 to TRBJ1-1; no definite D call. Germline values: CDR1 MNHEY, CDR2 SVGAGI. This CDR3 is 16 amino acids long. V lost 4 bases to trimming and J lost 0 bases, with 15 bases between them. CDR3: CASSSFHTTMNTEAFF. The CDR3 DNA reads TGTGCCAGCAGTTCTTTCCACACCACCATGAACACTGAAGCTTTCTTT.